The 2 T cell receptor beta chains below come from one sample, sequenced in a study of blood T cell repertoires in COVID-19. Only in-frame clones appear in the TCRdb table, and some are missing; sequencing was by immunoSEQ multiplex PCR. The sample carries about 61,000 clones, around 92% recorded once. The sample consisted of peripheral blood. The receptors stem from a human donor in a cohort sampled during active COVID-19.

CDR3 nucleotides: TGTGCCTCACGTGCGGACAGGGAAGGGCCTAGCAATCAGCCCCAGCATTTT. As protein: CASRADREGPSNQPQHF. This sequence joins TRBV19 and TRBJ1-5; 8 bases line up with TRBD1. J was trimmed by 0 bases and V by 11 bases; bases with no gene match: 15. Per germline, CDR1 LNHDA and CDR2 SQIVND (reference sequence). CDR3 length equals 17 residues.

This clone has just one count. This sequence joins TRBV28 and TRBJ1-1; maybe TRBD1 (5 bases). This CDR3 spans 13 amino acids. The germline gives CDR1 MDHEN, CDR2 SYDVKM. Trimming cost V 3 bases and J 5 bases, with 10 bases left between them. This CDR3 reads CASSFGHGTEAFF. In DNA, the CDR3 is TGTGCCAGCAGTTTTGGACACGGGACTGAAGCTTTCTTT.